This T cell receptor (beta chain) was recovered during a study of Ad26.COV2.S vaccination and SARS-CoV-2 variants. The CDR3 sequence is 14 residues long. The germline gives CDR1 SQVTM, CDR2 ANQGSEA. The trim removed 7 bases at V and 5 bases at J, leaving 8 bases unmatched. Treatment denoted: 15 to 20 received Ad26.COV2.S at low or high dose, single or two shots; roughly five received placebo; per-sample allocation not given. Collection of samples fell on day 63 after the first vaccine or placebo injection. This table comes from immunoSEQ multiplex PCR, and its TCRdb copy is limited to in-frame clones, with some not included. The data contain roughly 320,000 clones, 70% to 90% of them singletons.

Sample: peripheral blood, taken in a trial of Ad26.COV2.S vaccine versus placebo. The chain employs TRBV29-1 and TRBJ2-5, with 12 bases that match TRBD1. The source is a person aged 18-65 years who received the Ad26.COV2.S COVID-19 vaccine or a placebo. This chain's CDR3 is CSGMGQGAWETQYF. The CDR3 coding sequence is TGCAGCGGAATGGGACAGGGGGCGTGGGAGACCCAGTACTTC.